Shown below are 27 T cell receptor beta chains from a single sample sequenced in a study of post-analysis software for immune sequencing data. Study-level results: A handful of TRBV segments were more frequent in patients than controls; TRBV5-6, TRBV5-1 and TRBV20-1 belonged to this group.

Their antigen targets remain unknown. Built from TCR beta cDNA, the libraries had unique molecular identifiers in them. TCRdb analysed the PCR reads with MiXCR anew, one entry per CDR3 protein. This table holds approximately 350,000 distinct CDR3 sequences, around 37% found once. Sequenced input: blood. All receptors come from a girl aged 10 to 17 with multiple sclerosis.

The chain links TRBV5-6 to TRBJ2-2, with TRBD2 matching 9 bases. This CDR3 region has 17 residues. J was trimmed by 4 bases and V by 4 bases; bases with no gene match: 11. Germline CDR1 SGHDT, CDR2 YYEEEE. The CDR3 spells CASSPYAGGPVTGELFF. The CDR3 region has the DNA TGTGCCAGCAGCCCCTATGCGGGGGGGCCGGTCACCGGGGAGCTGTTTTTT. Combining the CDR3 with reference TRBV5-6 and TRBJ2-2 gives the whole variable domain DAGVTQSPTHLIKTRGQQVTLRCSPKSGHDTVSWYQQALGQGPQFIFQYYEEEERQRGNFPDRFSGHQFPNYSSELNVNALLLGDSALYLCASSPYAGGPVTGELFFGEGSRLTVL.

As concerns this clonotype: It is likely a read error, because the conserved phenylalanine at the end of the CDR3 is missing. The chain couples TRBV12-3 or TRBV12-4 to TRBJ2-7, with TRBD2 matching 14 bases. Trimming at V came to 3 bases and at J to 3 bases, leaving 16 bases not matched to a gene. The CDR3 spans 20 residues. Here the CDR3 DNA reads TGTGCCAGCAGTTTTGGACTCGGGACTAGCGGGGGATGGGGGATCTACGAGCAGTACCTC. Protein product: CASSFGLGTSGGWGIYEQYL.

This rearrangement joins TRBV6-1 to TRBJ1-4; no definite D call. V was pared by 2 bases and J by 8 bases, with 15 bases between. CDR3 size: 15 residues. Germline V gene data show CDR1 as MNHNS and CDR2 as SASEGT. The CDR3 DNA is TGTGCCAGCAGTGAATATGAGACGACACTCGAAAAACTGTTTTTT. Protein: CASSEYETTLEKLFF.

On this clonotype: Here the CDR3 omits its conserved ending phenylalanine or tryptophan, so a read error is the likely source. The chain carries TRBV29-1 and TRBJ2-1, with 13 bases that match TRBD2. The CDR3 covers 16 residues. The junction had 7 bases not matched to a gene; V was cut back by 4 bases and J by 4 bases. Looked up from germline, CDR1 is SQVTM and CDR2 is ANQGSEA. The CDR3 loop is CSVAGLTSGGYNEQFV. DNA for the CDR3: TGCAGCGTTGCGGGGCTGACTAGCGGGGGGTACAATGAGCAGTTCGTC.

The chain couples TRBV5-1 to TRBJ2-1, with D maybe TRBD1 (5 bases). Germline CDR1 reads SGHRS; CDR2 reads YFSETQ. V was pared by 2 bases and J by 3 bases, with 12 bases between. CDR3 length: 15 residues. The CDR3 sequence: CASSLDSQGYNEQFF. Written as DNA, the CDR3 is TGCGCCAGCAGCTTAGACAGCCAAGGCTACAATGAGCAGTTCTTC.

A few counts support this clonotype. The chain uses TRBV5-6 and TRBJ1-2; D uncertain. V lost 2 bases to trimming and J lost 8 bases, with 13 bases between them. Germline V gene sequence: CDR1 SGHDT, CDR2 YYEEEE. CDR3 length equals 13 residues. This chain's CDR3 is CASSFGERSGYTF. The CDR3 coding sequence is TGTGCCAGCAGCTTCGGGGAGAGGAGCGGCTACACCTTC.

The chain carries TRBV20-1 and TRBJ2-5; TRBD2 matches 7 bases. This CDR3 comprises 17 residues. Germline assignment: CDR1 DFQATT and CDR2 SNEGSKA (reference sequence). V was clipped by 5 bases and J by 2 bases; unmatched bases: 17. The chain's CDR3 is CSALPIPGAGVQETQYF. CDR3 nucleotides: TGCAGTGCTCTGCCGATCCCGGGCGCGGGGGTACAAGAGACCCAGTACTTC.

The J gene is TRBJ1-1, the V gene TRBV20-1; no clear D. Germline CDR1 is DFQATT and CDR2 is SNEGSKA (reference sequence). Trimming left V 6 bases short and J 4 bases short, with 15 bases between. The CDR3 contains 13 residues. CDR3 loop: CSARAREITEAFF. CDR3 in DNA: TGCAGTGCAAGGGCGCGGGAAATCACTGAAGCTTTCTTT.

A few counts support this clonotype. The CDR3 region is CRAEGGETYNEQFF. Written as DNA, the CDR3 is TGCAGGGCGGAAGGCGGTGAAACCTACAATGAGCAGTTCTTC. This chain joins TRBV20-1 and TRBJ2-1; D is ambiguous. The CDR3 is 14 residues long. Germline CDR1 is DFQATT and CDR2 is SNEGSKA (reference sequence).

There are a few counts of this clonotype. The V gene is TRBV7-2, the J gene TRBJ1-1; the D gene is possibly TRBD1 (6 bases). The CDR3 loop spans 13 amino acids. The V end was cut by 7 bases, the J end by 1 base, with 10 bases between. CDR1 SGHTA and CDR2 FQGNSA come from the germline V gene. The CDR3 is CASNEGQNTEAFF. The CDR3 coding sequence is TGTGCCAGCAACGAGGGACAGAACACTGAAGCTTTCTTT. The full variable domain, in which reference TRBV7-2 and TRBJ1-1 provide the parts outside the CDR3, is GAGVSQSPSNKVTEKGKDVELRCDPISGHTALYWYRQSLGQGLEFLIYFQGNSAPDKSGLPSDRFSAERTGGSVSTLTIQRTQQEDSAVYLCASNEGQNTEAFFGQGTRLTVV.

At least ten counts were recorded for this clonotype. The V and J genes are TRBV20-1 and TRBJ2-3; TRBD2 aligns across 8 bases. The CDR3 has 14 amino acids. After removal of 5 bases from V and 0 bases from J, the junction contained 4 bases not matched to a gene. In germline, CDR1 is DFQATT, CDR2 SNEGSKA (reference sequence). The CDR3 spells CSASRGGSTDTQYF. The CDR3 coding sequence is TGCAGTGCTTCACGGGGGGGTAGCACAGATACGCAGTATTTT.

The V and J genes are TRBV12-3 or TRBV12-4 and TRBJ1-6, with TRBD1 as a possible D gene (6 bases). Trimming stripped 3 bases from V and 10 bases from J, with 13 bases between. The CDR3 contains 14 residues. The CDR3 DNA sequence: TGTGCCAGCAGTTTCAAGGGGGAAAGATCACCCCTCCACTTT. Encoded protein: CASSFKGERSPLHF.

The chain employs TRBV29-1 and TRBJ2-1, with 12 bases that match TRBD2. Trimming removed 5 bases from V and 2 bases from J; junction bases left unmatched: 4. CDR1 and CDR2 (germline): SQVTM, ANQGSEA. This CDR3 region has 15 residues. CDR3 nucleotides: TGCAGCGTTCATCCTAGCGGGGGGGCCTACAATGAGCAGTTCTTC. This gives the protein CSVHPSGGAYNEQFF.

The CDR3 nucleotides are TGCAGCGTGAGGGACAGGGCGAGCACAGATACGCAGTATTTT. It specifies CSVRDRASTDTQYF. The rearrangement joins TRBV29-1 to TRBJ2-3, with 9 positions matching TRBD1. CDR3 length equals 14 residues. From germline, CDR1 is SQVTM and CDR2 ANQGSEA. V trimming: 6 bases; J trimming: 0 bases; junction bases outside the gene matches: 4.

The chain uses TRBV7-6 and TRBJ2-7; 8 bases agree with TRBD1. The CDR3 runs to 15 residues. Germline trimming cut 1 base from V and 6 bases from J; bases unmatched to any gene: 8. Germline V gives CDR1 SGHVS, CDR2 FNYEAQ. The chain's CDR3 is CASSLVGQGVSEQYF. For the CDR3, the DNA is TGTGCCAGCAGCTTAGTAGGACAGGGAGTGAGCGAGCAGTACTTC. Drawing the rest from reference TRBV7-6 and TRBJ2-7, the complete variable domain is GAGVSQSPRYKVTKRGQDVALRCDPISGHVSLYWYRQALGQGPEFLTYFNYEAQQDKSGLPNDRFSAERPEGSISTLTIQRTEQRDSAMYRCASSLVGQGVSEQYFGPGTRLTVT.

The V call is TRBV29-1, the J call TRBJ2-5; D possibly corresponds to TRBD2 (5 bases). The end of the DNA fits TRBJ2-7 better, so the J call may be wrong. Per the germline V gene, CDR1 is SQVTM and CDR2 is ANQGSEA. The CDR3 runs 14 residues. DNA for the CDR3: TGCAGCGTTGAACCGGCGGGCCAGGAGCGCGAGCAGTACTTC. This encodes CSVEPAGQEREQYF.

This clonotype was seen a single time. V usage is TRBV2 and J usage is TRBJ1-5; tentatively, D is TRBD1 (6 bases). The V end lost 8 bases, the J end lost 4 bases, and 15 bases lay between the germline ends. The CDR3 loop spans 14 amino acids. From germline, CDR1 is SNHLY and CDR2 FYNNEI. CDR3 loop: CASQVRQGNQPQHF. The CDR3 DNA reads TGTGCCAGCCAAGTCAGGCAGGGGAATCAGCCCCAGCATTTT.

The rearrangement links TRBV5-1 to TRBJ2-7, with D possibly being TRBD1 (5 bases). V lost 0 bases to trimming and J lost 3 bases, with 13 bases between them. CDR3 length: 15 amino acids. CDR1 and CDR2 (germline): SGHRS, YFSETQ. CDR3 sequence: CASSLGGAKGYEQYF. The CDR3 DNA follows: TGCGCCAGCAGCTTGGGGGGCGCAAAAGGCTACGAGCAGTACTTC.

This clonotype was seen at least ten times. This rearrangement joins TRBV12-3 or TRBV12-4 to TRBJ2-7, with D possibly being TRBD1 (6 bases). Trimming cost V 1 base and J 6 bases, with 10 bases left between them. This CDR3 is built from 13 residues. For the CDR3, the DNA is TGTGCCAGCAGTTTAGTAAGGGACATCGAGCAGTACTTC. Translation: CASSLVRDIEQYF.

This chain connects TRBV7-9 to TRBJ1-2; TRBD1 is a possible D gene (5 bases). V dropped 2 bases and J dropped 2 bases, with 9 bases sitting between them. Per the germline V gene, CDR1 is SEHNR and CDR2 is FQNEAQ (reference sequence). The CDR3 extends over 14 amino acids. The CDR3 spells CASSLTQANYGYTF. CDR3 DNA: TGTGCCAGCAGCTTAACACAGGCCAACTATGGCTACACCTTC.

Note on this clonotype: One end of the junction fails to match germline, which may point to a read error. The chain employs TRBV7-2 and TRBJ1-2; no firm D call. Germline values: CDR1 SGHTA, CDR2 FQGNSA. This CDR3 has 14 amino acids. This CDR3 is CASGLALGDYGYTF. The CDR3 DNA sequence: TGTGCCAGCGGCTTGGCACTCGGGGACTATGGCTACACCTTC.

About this clonotype itself: A read error may account for a junction end that differs from germline. The chain couples TRBV12-3 or TRBV12-4 to TRBJ1-2; no firm D call. This CDR3 has 15 amino acids. CDR3 loop: CASSSPTGRLGGCTF. CDR3 nucleotides: TGTGCCAGCAGTTCCCCCACGGGTCGTTTGGGTGGCTGCACCTTC.

This clonotype has a single count. The chain carries TRBV24-1 and TRBJ2-3; 7 nucleotides line up with TRBD2. This CDR3 is built from 15 residues. The V and J ends lost 3 bases and 3 bases, in that order; junction bases with no gene match: 5. In germline, CDR1 is KGHDR, CDR2 SFDVKD. The CDR3 is CATSDPGGLTDTQYF. The CDR3 DNA reads TGTGCCACCAGTGATCCGGGGGGATTGACAGATACGCAGTATTTT.

The gene calls are TRBV12-3 or TRBV12-4 and TRBJ1-4, with a weak D call TRBD1 (5 bases). The V and J ends lost 5 bases and 12 bases respectively, with 13 bases between them. The CDR3 covers 12 residues. The CDR3 sequence is CASSPMTGQLFF. Written as DNA, the CDR3 is TGTGCCAGCAGTCCGATGACGGGGCAACTGTTTTTT.

The chain uses TRBV5-4 and TRBJ2-2; D call uncertain. CDR1 is SGHNT, CDR2 YYREEE, per germline (reference sequence). The CDR3 is made up of 14 amino acids. The ends were cut back, 4 bases at V and 10 bases at J, with 17 bases in the middle. The CDR3 region has the DNA TGTGCCAGCAGCGTAGACAACCAGGTAGCGGAGCTGTTTTTT. As protein: CASSVDNQVAELFF.

This chain joins TRBV7-3 and TRBJ2-5, with D tentatively TRBD1 or TRBD2 (5 bases each). Looked up from germline, CDR1 is SGHTA and CDR2 is FQGTGA. There are 14 residues in the CDR3. V lost 4 bases and J 5 bases, leaving 14 bases between the germline ends. The chain's CDR3 is CASSSRAGTETQYF. In DNA form, the CDR3 reads TGTGCCAGCAGCTCCCGGGCAGGGACGGAGACCCAGTACTTC. Complete variable domain (other parts from reference TRBV7-3 and TRBJ2-5): GAGVSQTPSNKVTEKGKYVELRCDPISGHTALYWYRQSLGQGPEFLIYFQGTGAADDSGLPNDRFFAVRPEGSVSTLKIQRTERGDSAVYLCASSSRAGTETQYFGPGTRLLVL.

V and J are TRBV20-1 and TRBJ2-7, with D possibly being TRBD1 (5 bases). The germline CDR1 and CDR2 sequences are DFQATT and SNEGSKA (reference sequence). The CDR3 spans 15 residues. Trimming removed 0 bases from V and 2 bases from J, with 14 bases in between. CDR3: CSARDTPTAPYEQYF. In nucleotides, the CDR3 is TGCAGTGCTAGAGATACCCCGACAGCTCCCTACGAGCAGTACTTC.